This T cell receptor beta chain was sequenced during a study of cytomegalovirus exposure and HLA in healthy donors. Study at large: The approximately 120 validation repertoires and the roughly 690 first-cohort repertoires shared a platform, a later analysis reported.

Whole-study findings and limits: Reports credit the classifier with highly specific, highly sensitive diagnosis of cytomegalovirus status.

Notes on this clone: As yet, its antigen is unknown.

Clones were sequenced by immunoSEQ multiplex PCR, and TCRdb holds only the in-frame ones, with some missing. This table has around 220,000 clones, almost 90% appearing once. V lost 2 bases and J lost 8, with 15 bases in between. Per the germline V gene, CDR1 is MNHNY and CDR2 is SVGAGI (reference sequence). The CDR3 covers 15 residues. Separate from the roughly 700-subject first cohort was the approximately 120-subject validation cohort, to which the donors belonged. The sequence was obtained from a woman aged 18-29 years in good health and CMV-seronegative. Specimen: PBMCs. V gene TRBV6-6 combines with J gene TRBJ1-4, with D hard to call. CDR3 bases: TGTGCCAGCAGTTACGGCATAAAACAGAGCGAAAAACTGTTTTTT. Translated, it gives CASSYGIKQSEKLFF.